This T cell receptor (beta chain) was found in a study of monozygotic twins with inflammatory bowel disease. Study results and caveats: No separation of different T cell subtypes was possible.

Using the 5' RACE reads, TCRdb records one entry per CDR3 protein without DNA. This table holds some 400,000 distinct CDR3 sequences. On this clonotype: Its antigen is undetermined.

The sequence was collected from a human donor with ulcerative colitis or Crohn's disease, or a healthy co-twin of an affected twin (not recorded which). The sample taken for sequencing was blood.

CDR3 amino acids: CASSLALIPGNEQFF. The chain is built from TRBV5-1 and TRBJ2-1; TCRdb's D gene call, TRBD1, goes unchecked for lack of DNA. CDR3 length: 15 amino acids. Germline lookup yields CDR1 SGHRS and CDR2 YFSETQ.